The rows below give T cell receptor beta chains drawn from one sample of a study of cytomegalovirus exposure and HLA in healthy donors. The protocol was immunoSEQ multiplex PCR, while the TCRdb copy is restricted to in-frame clones and leaves out a portion. The repertoire holds some 120,000 clones, with 60% to 70% as singletons. Sequencing used PBMCs. These receptors all come from a woman aged 40-49 years in good health and CMV-seropositive. CDR3s include the opening cysteine and the closing phenylalanine or tryptophan. D genes are given only for firm matches. Clone size is shown for a subset of rows, as once, few, many or a class of expanded clone.

v_call,d_call,j_call,clone_size,cdr3_nt,cdr3_aa
TRBV27,.,TRBJ2-5,.,TGTGCCAGCAGTTTCGCGGCAGGACAAGGGACCCAGTACTTC,CASSFAAGQGTQYF
TRBV29-1,.,TRBJ2-7,.,TGCAGCGCGGCGACGGGGAGTATTCCCTCAAACGAGCAGTACTTC,CSAATGSIPSNEQYF
TRBV7-6,.,TRBJ2-1,.,TGTGCCAGCAGCTTAGGCCGGTATGAGCAGTTCTTC,CASSLGRYEQFF
TRBV2,TRBD1,TRBJ2-5,.,TGTGCCAGCAGTCCGGGGACAGGGGGAGAGACCCAGTACTTC,CASSPGTGGETQYF
TRBV6-1,TRBD2,TRBJ2-7,.,TGTGCCAGCCTCGGTCGACTAGCGGCCTACGAGCAGTACTTC,CASLGRLAAYEQYF
TRBV28,.,TRBJ2-6,.,TGTGCCAGCAGTTTAGCAGGGGCCGGGGCCAACGTCCTGACTTTC,CASSLAGAGANVLTF
TRBV5-4,.,TRBJ2-1,.,TGTGCCAGCAGCTTTCAAGGGGGCTCCTACAATGAGCAGTTCTTC,CASSFQGGSYNEQFF
TRBV2,TRBD1,TRBJ1-1,.,TGTGCCAGCAGTGAGGGACAGGGGGCATGGACTGAAGCTTTCTTT,CASSEGQGAWTEAFF
TRBV4-3,TRBD1,TRBJ1-2,.,TGCGCCAGCAGCCAAGGGACAGGGGGGCCGTACTATGGCTACACCTTC,CASSQGTGGPYYGYTF
TRBV6-4,.,TRBJ2-1,few,TGTGCCAGCAGTGACTTCGGTATGGGGACAAGGGAGTACAATGAGCAGTTCTTC,CASSDFGMGTREYNEQFF
TRBV15,.,TRBJ1-5,.,TGTGCCACCAGCAGCAGGGATAGCAATCAGCCCCAGCATTTT,CATSSRDSNQPQHF
TRBV14,.,TRBJ2-5,once,TGTGCCAGCAGCCAAGCATTGGGGCGGGATAGGACCCAGTACTTC,CASSQALGRDRTQYF
TRBV7-9,.,TRBJ1-4,.,TGTGCCAGCAGAACAGACAGGGAAAAACTGTTTTTT,CASRTDREKLFF
TRBV5-6,TRBD2,TRBJ2-1,.,TGTGCCAGCAGCACTAGCGGGACGGCCTACAATGAGCAGTTCTTC,CASSTSGTAYNEQFF
TRBV6-5,.,TRBJ2-5,.,TGTGCCAGCAGTTACTCGGATCAGGGCCAAGAGACCCAGTACTTC,CASSYSDQGQETQYF
TRBV9,TRBD1,TRBJ2-5,.,TGTGCCAGCAGCGGACAGGGGAGAGAGACCCAGTACTTC,CASSGQGRETQYF
TRBV7-6,TRBD1,TRBJ2-7,.,TGTGCCAGCAGCTTTACAGGGGCCTATGGTTACGAGCAGTACTTC,CASSFTGAYGYEQYF
TRBV4-3,TRBD2,TRBJ2-1,.,TGCGCCAGCAGCCAAGAACCGGCGGCGGGGGAGAGCTCCTACAATGAGCAGTTCTTC,CASSQEPAAGESSYNEQFF
TRBV4-2,.,TRBJ2-3,many,TGTGCCAGCAGCCAAGATTATGCTAGCCTGACAGATACGCAGTATTTT,CASSQDYASLTDTQYF
TRBV6-5,TRBD2,TRBJ2-1,.,TGTGCCAGCAGTTACTCGCTAGCGGGAGTGGGCGAGCAGTTCTTC,CASSYSLAGVGEQFF
TRBV12-5,.,TRBJ2-3,few,TGTGCTAGTGGTTTGTTCGGTCCCTATGGGCAGTATTTT,CASGLFGPYGQYF
TRBV4-3,.,TRBJ2-7,once,TGCGCCAGCAGCCAAGATAAGGGGAGGGAGCAGTACTTC,CASSQDKGREQYF
TRBV12-5,.,TRBJ1-1,once,TGTGCTAGTGGTTTGGTACGGGGCACTGAAGCTTTCTTT,CASGLVRGTEAFF
TRBV28,TRBD2,TRBJ2-5,.,TGTGCCAGCAGTCTTGCCGGACTAGCGACACAACCGGTGGGGACCCAGTACTTC,CASSLAGLATQPVGTQYF
TRBV27,TRBD2,TRBJ2-7,.,TGTGCCAGCAGTAGACAGGGGACTAGCGGGACTAACGAGCAGTACTTC,CASSRQGTSGTNEQYF
TRBV7-9,.,TRBJ1-1,few,TGTGCCAGCAGCCCGCGGACTCTGAACACTGAAGCTTTCTTT,CASSPRTLNTEAFF
TRBV7-7,.,TRBJ2-2,.,TGTGCCAGCAGCTTAACTCCCCCCGGTGGACTTCTCCCTGGGGCGAACACCGGGGAGCTGTTTTTT,CASSLTPPGGLLPGANTGELFF
TRBV5-4,TRBD1,TRBJ1-4,once,TGTGCCAGCAGCGTACAGGGGATTAATGAAAAACTGTTTTTT,CASSVQGINEKLFF
TRBV7-9,TRBD2,TRBJ2-2,.,TGTGCCAGCAGCAACCCGAGCGGGAGTCTCACCGGGGAGCTGTTTTTT,CASSNPSGSLTGELFF
TRBV27,.,TRBJ1-3,.,TGTGCCAGCAGTCCGCATGGGGGCCGTTCTGGAAACACCATATATTTT,CASSPHGGRSGNTIYF
TRBV7-3,TRBD2,TRBJ2-5,.,TGTGCCAGCAGCCTCCTAGGACTAGCCCAAGGGGAGACCCAGTACTTC,CASSLLGLAQGETQYF
TRBV5-6,.,TRBJ1-1,few,TGTGCCAGCAGCTCGACAGTGAACACTGAAGCTTTCTTT,CASSSTVNTEAFF
TRBV6-5,TRBD2,TRBJ2-1,.,TGTGCCACCTCTAGCGGGAGGTACAATGAGCAGTTCTTC,CATSSGRYNEQFF
TRBV19,TRBD1,TRBJ1-1,medium-sized,TGTGCCAGTAGTATTTGGGGACAGGGTAACGACGCTTTCTTT,CASSIWGQGNDAFF
TRBV10-3,.,TRBJ2-7,.,TGTGCCATCAGTGAGTCGATCGGGAGAGGGGAGCAGTACTTC,CAISESIGRGEQYF
TRBV6-4,.,TRBJ2-3,few,TGTGCCAGCAGTGAAGTCGCGGCTTCAAATGCGCAGTATTTT,CASSEVAASNAQYF
TRBV29-1,.,TRBJ1-1,.,TGCAGCGTGTTGGACGGACTTCAGAACACTGAAGCTTTCTTT,CSVLDGLQNTEAFF